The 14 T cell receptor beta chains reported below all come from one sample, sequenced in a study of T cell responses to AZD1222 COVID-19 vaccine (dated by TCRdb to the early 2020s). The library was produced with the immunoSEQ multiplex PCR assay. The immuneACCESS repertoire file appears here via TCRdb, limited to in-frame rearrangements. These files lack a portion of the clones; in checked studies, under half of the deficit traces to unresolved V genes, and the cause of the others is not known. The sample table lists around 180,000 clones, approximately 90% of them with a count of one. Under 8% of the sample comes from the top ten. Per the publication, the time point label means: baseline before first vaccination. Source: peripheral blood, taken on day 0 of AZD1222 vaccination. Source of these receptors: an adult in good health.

CDR3 DNA sequence: TGTGCCAGCAGCCGAGGAGGGGCAGGGGTTGGCGGGGAGCTGTTTTTT. Its protein is CASSRGGAGVGGELFF. The chain joins TRBV7-3 to TRBJ2-2; D might be TRBD1 or TRBD2, each matching 6 bases. CDR3 size: 16 residues. Germline V gene data show CDR1 as SGHTA and CDR2 as FQGTGA. Trimming shortened V by 5 bases and J by 7 bases, and 20 bases separated the two germline ends.

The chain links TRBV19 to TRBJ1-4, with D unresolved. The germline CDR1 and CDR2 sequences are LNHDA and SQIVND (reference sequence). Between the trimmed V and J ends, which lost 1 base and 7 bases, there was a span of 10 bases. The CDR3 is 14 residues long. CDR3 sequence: CASSIGPGREKLFF. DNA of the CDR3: TGTGCCAGTAGTATAGGGCCGGGCCGTGAAAAACTGTTTTTT.

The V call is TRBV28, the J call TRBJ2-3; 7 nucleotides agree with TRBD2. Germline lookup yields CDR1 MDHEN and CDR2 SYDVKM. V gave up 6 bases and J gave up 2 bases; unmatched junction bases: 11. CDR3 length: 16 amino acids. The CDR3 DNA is TGTGCCAGCAGACCCTACCTAGCGGAGTACACAGATACGCAGTATTTT. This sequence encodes CASRPYLAEYTDTQYF.

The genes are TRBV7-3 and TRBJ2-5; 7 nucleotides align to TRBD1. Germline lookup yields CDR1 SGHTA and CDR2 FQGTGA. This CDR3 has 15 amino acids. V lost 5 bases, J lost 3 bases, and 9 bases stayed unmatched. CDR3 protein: CASSARQGPKETQYF. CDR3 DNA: TGTGCCAGCAGCGCAAGACAGGGTCCCAAAGAGACCCAGTACTTC.

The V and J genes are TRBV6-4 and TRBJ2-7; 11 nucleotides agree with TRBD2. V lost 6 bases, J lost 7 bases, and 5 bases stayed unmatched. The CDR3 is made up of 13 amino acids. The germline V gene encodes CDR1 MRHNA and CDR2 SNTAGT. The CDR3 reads CASSTSGGGEQYF. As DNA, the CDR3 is TGTGCCAGCAGCACTAGCGGGGGTGGTGAGCAGTACTTC.

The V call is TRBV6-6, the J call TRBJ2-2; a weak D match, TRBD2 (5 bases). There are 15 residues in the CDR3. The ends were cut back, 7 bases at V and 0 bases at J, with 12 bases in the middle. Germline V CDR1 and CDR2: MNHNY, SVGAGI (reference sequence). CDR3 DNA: TGTGCCAGCACCCTCGACTATACGAACACCGGGGAGCTGTTTTTT. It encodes CASTLDYTNTGELFF.

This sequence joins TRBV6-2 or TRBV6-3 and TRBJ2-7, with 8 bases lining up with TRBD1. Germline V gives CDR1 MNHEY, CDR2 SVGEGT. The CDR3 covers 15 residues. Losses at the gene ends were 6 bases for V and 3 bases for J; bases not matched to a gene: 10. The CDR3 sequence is CASSPRGLGNYEQYF. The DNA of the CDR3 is TGTGCCAGCAGCCCCAGGGGGCTTGGAAACTACGAGCAGTACTTC.

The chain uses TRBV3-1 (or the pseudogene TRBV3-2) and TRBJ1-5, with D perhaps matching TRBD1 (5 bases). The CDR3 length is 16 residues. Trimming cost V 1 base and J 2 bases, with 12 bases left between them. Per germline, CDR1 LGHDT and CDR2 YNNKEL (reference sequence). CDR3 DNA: TGTGCCAGCAGCCAAGGTGGGGGTCGCGGCAATCAGCCCCAGCATTTT. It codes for CASSQGGGRGNQPQHF.

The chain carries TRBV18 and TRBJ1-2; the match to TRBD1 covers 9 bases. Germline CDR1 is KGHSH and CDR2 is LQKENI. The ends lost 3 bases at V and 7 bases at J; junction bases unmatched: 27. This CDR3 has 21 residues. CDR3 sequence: CASSPFSTTLLPGQGKRGYTF. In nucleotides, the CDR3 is TGTGCCAGCTCACCGTTCTCGACAACTCTCCTTCCGGGACAGGGTAAACGTGGCTACACCTTC.

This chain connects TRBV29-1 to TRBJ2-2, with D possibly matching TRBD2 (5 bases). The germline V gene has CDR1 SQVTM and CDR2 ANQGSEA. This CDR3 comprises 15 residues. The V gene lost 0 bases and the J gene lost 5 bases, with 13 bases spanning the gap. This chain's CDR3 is CSVEEELAGTGELFF. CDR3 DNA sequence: TGCAGCGTTGAAGAGGAGCTAGCAGGAACCGGGGAGCTGTTTTTT.

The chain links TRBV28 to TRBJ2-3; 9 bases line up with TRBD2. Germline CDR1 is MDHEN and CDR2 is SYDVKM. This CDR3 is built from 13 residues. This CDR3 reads CVSCGRAGVRQYF. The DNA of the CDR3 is TGTGTTAGCTGCGGGAGGGCCGGAGTTAGGCAGTATTTT.

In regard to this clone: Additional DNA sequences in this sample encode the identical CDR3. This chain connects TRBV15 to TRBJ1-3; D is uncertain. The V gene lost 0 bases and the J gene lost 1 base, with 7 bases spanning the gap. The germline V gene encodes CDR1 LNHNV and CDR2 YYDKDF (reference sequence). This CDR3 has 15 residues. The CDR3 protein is CATSRDRGSGNTIYF. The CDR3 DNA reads TGTGCCACCAGCAGAGATCGAGGATCTGGAAACACCATATATTTT. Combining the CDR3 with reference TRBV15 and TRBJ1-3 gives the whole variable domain DAMVIQNPRYQVTQFGKPVTLSCSQTLNHNVMYWYQQKSSQAPKLLFHYYDKDFNNEADTPDNFQSRRPNTSFCFLDIRSPGLGDTAMYLCATSRDRGSGNTIYFGEGSWLTVV.

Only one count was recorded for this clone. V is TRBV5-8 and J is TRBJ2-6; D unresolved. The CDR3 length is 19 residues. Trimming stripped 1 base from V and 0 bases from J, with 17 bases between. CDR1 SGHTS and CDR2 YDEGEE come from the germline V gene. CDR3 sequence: CASSLSPWTGISGANVLTF. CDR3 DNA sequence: TGTGCCAGCAGCTTGAGCCCGTGGACGGGTATCTCTGGGGCCAACGTCCTGACTTTC.

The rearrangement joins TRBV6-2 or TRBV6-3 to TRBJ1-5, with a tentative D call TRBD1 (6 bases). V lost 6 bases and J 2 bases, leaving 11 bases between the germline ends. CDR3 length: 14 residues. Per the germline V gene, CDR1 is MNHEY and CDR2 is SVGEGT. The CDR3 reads CASSRGRGNQPQHF. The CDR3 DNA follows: TGTGCCAGCAGCAGGGGCAGGGGCAATCAGCCCCAGCATTTT.